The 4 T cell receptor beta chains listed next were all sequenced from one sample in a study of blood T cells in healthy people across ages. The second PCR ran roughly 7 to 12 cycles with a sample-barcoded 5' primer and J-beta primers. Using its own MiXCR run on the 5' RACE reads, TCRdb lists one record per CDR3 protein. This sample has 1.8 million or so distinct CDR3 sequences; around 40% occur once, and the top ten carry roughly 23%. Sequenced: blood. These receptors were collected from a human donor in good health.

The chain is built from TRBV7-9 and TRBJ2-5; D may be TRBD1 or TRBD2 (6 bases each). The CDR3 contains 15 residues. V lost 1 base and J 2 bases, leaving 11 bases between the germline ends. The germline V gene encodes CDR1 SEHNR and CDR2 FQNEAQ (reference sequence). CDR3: CASSLGRGQQETQYF. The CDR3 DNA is TGTGCCAGCAGCTTAGGGAGGGGACAACAAGAGACCCAGTACTTC.

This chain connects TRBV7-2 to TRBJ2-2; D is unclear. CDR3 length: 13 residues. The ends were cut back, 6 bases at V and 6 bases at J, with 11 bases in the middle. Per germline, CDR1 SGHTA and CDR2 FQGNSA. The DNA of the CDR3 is TGTGCCAGCAGGAACCTTGGGCCCGGGGAGCTGTTTTTT. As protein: CASRNLGPGELFF.

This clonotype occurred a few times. CDR3 sequence (DNA): TGCGCCAGCAGCCAAGAGGCCCCCGTGGGAACTGACTCTGGGGCCAACGTCCTGACTTTC. This sequence encodes CASSQEAPVGTDSGANVLTF. The rearrangement links TRBV4-1 to TRBJ2-6; no definite D call. V shed 0 bases and J shed 0 bases, with 18 bases lying between them. Germline V gene sequence: CDR1 MGHRA, CDR2 YSYEKL. The CDR3 runs 20 residues.

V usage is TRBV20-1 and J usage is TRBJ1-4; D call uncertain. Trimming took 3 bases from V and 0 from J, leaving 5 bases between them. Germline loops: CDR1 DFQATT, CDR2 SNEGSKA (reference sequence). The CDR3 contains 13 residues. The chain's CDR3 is CSARRATNEKLFF. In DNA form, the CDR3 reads TGCAGTGCTAGGAGAGCAACTAATGAAAAACTGTTTTTT.